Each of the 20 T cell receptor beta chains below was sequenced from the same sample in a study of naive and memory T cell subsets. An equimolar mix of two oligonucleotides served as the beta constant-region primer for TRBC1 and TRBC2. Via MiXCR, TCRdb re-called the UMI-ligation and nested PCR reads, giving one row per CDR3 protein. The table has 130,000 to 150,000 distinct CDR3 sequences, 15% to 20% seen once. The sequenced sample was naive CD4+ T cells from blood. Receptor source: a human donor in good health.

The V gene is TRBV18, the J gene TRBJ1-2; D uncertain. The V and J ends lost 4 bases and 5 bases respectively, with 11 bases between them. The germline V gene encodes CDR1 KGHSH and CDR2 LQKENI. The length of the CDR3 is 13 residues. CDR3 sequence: CASSLQERYGYTF. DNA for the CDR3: TGTGCCAGCTCACTCCAGGAACGGTATGGCTACACCTTC.

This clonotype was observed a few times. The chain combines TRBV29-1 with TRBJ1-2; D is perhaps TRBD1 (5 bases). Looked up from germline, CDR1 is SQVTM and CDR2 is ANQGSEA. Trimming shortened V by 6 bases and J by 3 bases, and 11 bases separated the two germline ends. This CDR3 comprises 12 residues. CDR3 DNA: TGCAGCGTAGTGGACACCCACTATGGCTACACCTTC. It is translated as CSVVDTHYGYTF.

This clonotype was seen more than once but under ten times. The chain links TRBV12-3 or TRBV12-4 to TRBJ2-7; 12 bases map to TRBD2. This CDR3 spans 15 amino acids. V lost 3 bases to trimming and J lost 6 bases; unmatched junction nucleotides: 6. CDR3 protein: CASSFTSGRIREQYF. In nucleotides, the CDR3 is TGTGCCAGCAGTTTTACTAGCGGGAGGATACGCGAGCAGTACTTC.

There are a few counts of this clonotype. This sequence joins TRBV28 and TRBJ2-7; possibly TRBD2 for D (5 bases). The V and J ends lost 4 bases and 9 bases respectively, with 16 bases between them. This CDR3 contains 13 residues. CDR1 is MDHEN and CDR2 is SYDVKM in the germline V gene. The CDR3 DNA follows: TGTGCCAGCAGTTCCATCGACCGGACTGGGCAGTACTTC. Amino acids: CASSSIDRTGQYF.

For the CDR3, the DNA is TGTGCCAGCAGTTACTCTGGGACGGAAAATTCACCCCTCCACTTT. It translates to CASSYSGTENSPLHF. The V call is TRBV6-5, the J call TRBJ1-6, with a possible D match to TRBD1 (5 bases). The germline gives CDR1 MNHEY, CDR2 SVGAGI. This CDR3 has 15 amino acids. V was pared by 0 bases and J by 7 bases, with 10 bases between.

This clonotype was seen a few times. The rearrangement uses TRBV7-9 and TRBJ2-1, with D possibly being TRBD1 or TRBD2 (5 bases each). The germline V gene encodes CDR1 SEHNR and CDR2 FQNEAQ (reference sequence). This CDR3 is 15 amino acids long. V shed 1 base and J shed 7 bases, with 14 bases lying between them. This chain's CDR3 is CASSLVSGAGNEQFF. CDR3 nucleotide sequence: TGTGCCAGCAGCTTAGTTTCCGGGGCAGGAAATGAGCAGTTCTTC.

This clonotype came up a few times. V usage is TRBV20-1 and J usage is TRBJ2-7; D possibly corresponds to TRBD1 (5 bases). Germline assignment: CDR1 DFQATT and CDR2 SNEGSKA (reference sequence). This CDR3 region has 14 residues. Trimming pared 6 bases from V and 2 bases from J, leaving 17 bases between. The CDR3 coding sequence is TGCAGTGCGGGGCTCCTGGACGGAACCTACGAGCAGTACTTC. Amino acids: CSAGLLDGTYEQYF.

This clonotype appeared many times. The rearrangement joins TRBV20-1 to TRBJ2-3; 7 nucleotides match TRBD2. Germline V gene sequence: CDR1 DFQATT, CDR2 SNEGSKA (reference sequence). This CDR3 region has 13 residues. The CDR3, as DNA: TGCAGGGGCGGGGGACCTCATCCAGATACGCAGTATTTT. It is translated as CRGGGPHPDTQYF.

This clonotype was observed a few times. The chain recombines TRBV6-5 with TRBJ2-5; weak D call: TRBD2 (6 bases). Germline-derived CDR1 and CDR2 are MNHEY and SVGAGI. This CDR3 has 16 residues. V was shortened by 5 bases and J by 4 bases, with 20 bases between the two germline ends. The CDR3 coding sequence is TGTGCCAGCAGTATCGCCTCACGGCGGCGGGGAGAGACCCAGTACTTC. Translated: CASSIASRRRGETQYF.

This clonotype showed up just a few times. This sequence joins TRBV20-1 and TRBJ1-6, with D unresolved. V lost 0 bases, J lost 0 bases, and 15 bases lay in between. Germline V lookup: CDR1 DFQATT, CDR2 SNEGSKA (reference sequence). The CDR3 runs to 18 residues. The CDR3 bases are TGCAGTGCTAGAGATCGGAAAGCAGCAAGCTCCTATAATTCACCCCTCCACTTT. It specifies CSARDRKAASSYNSPLHF.

The CDR3 nucleotides are TGTGCCAGCAGCTTGGCGATAACCCAGTACTTC. Amino acid sequence: CASSLAITQYF. The chain is built from TRBV7-2 and TRBJ2-5; D unclear. In germline, CDR1 is SGHTA, CDR2 FQGNSA. The CDR3 is 11 amino acids. V shed 3 bases and J shed 8 bases, with 7 bases lying between them.

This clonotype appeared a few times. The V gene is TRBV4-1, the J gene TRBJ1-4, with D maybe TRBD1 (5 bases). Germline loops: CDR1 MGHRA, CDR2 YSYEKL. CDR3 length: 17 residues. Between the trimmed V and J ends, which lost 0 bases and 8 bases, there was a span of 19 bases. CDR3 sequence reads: CASSQDLRVRAEEKLFF. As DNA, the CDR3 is TGCGCCAGCAGCCAAGATCTTCGTGTCAGGGCTGAGGAAAAACTGTTTTTT.

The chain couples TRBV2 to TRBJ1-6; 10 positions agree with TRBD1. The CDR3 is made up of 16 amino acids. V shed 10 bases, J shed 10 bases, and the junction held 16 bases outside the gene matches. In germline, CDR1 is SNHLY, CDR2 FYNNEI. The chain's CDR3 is CATRDRGLTAGSPLHF. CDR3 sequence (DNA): TGTGCCACCCGGGACAGGGGATTGACTGCTGGATCACCCCTCCACTTT. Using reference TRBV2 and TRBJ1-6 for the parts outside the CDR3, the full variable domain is EPEVTQTPSHQVTQMGQEVILRCVPISNHLYFYWYRQILGQKVEFLVSFYNNEISEKSEIFDDQFSVERPDGSNFTLKIRSTKLEDSAMYFCATRDRGLTAGSPLHFGNGTRLTVT.

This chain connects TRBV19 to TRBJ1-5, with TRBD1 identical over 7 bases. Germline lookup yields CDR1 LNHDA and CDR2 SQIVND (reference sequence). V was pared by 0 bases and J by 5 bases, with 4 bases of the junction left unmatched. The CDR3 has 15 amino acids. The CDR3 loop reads CASSIDGQAHQPQHF. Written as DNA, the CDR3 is TGTGCCAGTAGTATAGACGGACAGGCCCATCAGCCCCAGCATTTT.

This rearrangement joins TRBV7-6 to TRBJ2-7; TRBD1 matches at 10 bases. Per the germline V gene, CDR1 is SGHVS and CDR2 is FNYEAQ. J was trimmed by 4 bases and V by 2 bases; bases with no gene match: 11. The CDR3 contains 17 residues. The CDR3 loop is CASSLLGGTGELYEQYF. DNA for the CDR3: TGTGCCAGCAGCTTATTGGGCGGGACAGGGGAATTGTACGAGCAGTACTTC.

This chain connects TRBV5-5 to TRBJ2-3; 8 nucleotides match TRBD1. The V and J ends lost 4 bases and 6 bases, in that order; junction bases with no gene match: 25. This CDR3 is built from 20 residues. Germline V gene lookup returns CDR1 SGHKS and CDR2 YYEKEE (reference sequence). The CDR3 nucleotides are TGTGCCAGCAGCCCAGGGACCGGGACAGGAACCATCCCATTTCTGGATACGCAGTATTTT. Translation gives CASSPGTGTGTIPFLDTQYF. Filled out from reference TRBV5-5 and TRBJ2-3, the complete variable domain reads DAGVTQSPTHLIKTRGQQVTLRCSPISGHKSVSWYQQVLGQGPQFIFQYYEKEERGRGNFPDRFSARQFPNYSSELNVNALLLGDSALYLCASSPGTGTGTIPFLDTQYFGPGTRLTVL.

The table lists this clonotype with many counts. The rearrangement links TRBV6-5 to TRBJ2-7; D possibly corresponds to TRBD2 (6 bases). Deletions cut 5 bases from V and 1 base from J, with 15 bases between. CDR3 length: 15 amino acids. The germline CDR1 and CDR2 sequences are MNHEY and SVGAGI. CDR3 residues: CASSRESSGSYEQYF. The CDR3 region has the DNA TGTGCCAGCAGTCGAGAATCAAGCGGGTCCTACGAGCAGTACTTC.

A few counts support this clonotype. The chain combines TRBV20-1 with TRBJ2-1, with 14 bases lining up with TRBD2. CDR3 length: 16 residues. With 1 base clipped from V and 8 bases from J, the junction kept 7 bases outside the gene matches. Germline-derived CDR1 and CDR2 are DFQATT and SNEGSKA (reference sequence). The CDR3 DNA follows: TGCAGTGCTAGAGGTTTCGGGACTAGCGGGAGCGATGAGCAGTTCTTC. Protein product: CSARGFGTSGSDEQFF.

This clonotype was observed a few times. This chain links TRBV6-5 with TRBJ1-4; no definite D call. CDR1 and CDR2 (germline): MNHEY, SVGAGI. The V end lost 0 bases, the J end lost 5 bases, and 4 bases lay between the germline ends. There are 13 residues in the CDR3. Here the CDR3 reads CASSYSSNEKLFF. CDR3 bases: TGTGCCAGCAGTTACTCTTCGAATGAAAAACTGTTTTTT.

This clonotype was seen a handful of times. In nucleotides, the CDR3 is TGCAGTGCTAGGCGGACAGTCAACAATGAGCAGTTCTTC. This sequence encodes CSARRTVNNEQFF. The rearrangement links TRBV20-1 to TRBJ2-1; tentative D call: TRBD1 (6 bases). V gave up 3 bases and J gave up 5 bases, with 11 bases separating them. The CDR3 sequence is 13 residues long. The V gene's germline CDR1 is DFQATT and CDR2 SNEGSKA (reference sequence).